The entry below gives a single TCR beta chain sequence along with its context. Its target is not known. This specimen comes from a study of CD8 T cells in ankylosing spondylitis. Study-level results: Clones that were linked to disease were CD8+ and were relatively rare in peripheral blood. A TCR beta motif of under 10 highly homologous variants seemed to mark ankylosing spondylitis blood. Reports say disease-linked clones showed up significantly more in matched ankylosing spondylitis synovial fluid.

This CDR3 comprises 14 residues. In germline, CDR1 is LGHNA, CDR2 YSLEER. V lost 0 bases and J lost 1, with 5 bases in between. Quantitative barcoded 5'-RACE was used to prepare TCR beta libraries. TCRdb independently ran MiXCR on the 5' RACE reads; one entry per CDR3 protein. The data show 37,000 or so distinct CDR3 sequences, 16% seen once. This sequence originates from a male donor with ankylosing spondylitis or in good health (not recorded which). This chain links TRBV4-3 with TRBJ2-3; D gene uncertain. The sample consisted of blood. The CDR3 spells CASSQDSGTDTQYF. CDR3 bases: TGCGCCAGCAGCCAAGACAGCGGCACAGATACGCAGTATTTT.